This TCR beta chain was recorded in a study of naive and memory T cell subsets (TCRdb year 2017). In terms of the full investigation: The figure summarizing the skin biopsy and whole blood samples listed approximately 10 blood donors, 7 tuberculin skin test biopsies and 3 saline control biopsies. Usually PCR2 was run as a SYBR Green qPCR and stopped at a set threshold, although low-input samples could use end-point PCR (approximately 6 cycles) instead.

For whole blood analysis, more than 2 ml of peripheral blood was collected from healthy adult volunteers into Tempus tubes, and RNA was extracted following the manufacturer's instructions. Using 3' ligation of a UMI-containing oligonucleotide to TCR cDNA, the study laid out a robust and sensitive protocol to amplify, sequence and analyze TCRs. Total RNA was used without cell sorting and was treated with RQ1 DNase before reverse transcription, with a target input of roughly 1 to 1000 ng. Skin biopsy and whole blood libraries were made to test pipeline robustness in samples where T cells form a minority population. Preparation of the library involved 5' RACE. For the blood and skin samples, TCR RNA was reverse transcribed with SuperScript IV using primers for the alpha and beta constant regions. The ligated cDNA was amplified in four rounds of PCR with nested alpha and beta constant region primers together with the SP2 primer. An oligonucleotide carrying the Illumina SP2 primer and a UMI was ligated to the cDNA 3' end using T4 RNA ligase 1. The 12-nucleotide UMI was composed of two random hexamers separated by an eight-base spacer, which was included to prevent hairpin formation. From the second PCR onward, TCR alpha and beta chain libraries were processed separately, and dual indexing was applied for multiplexing. After pooling, the indexed libraries were analyzed by capillary electrophoresis and sequenced on either an Illumina MiSeq or NextSeq. PhiX DNA at 5-7% was spiked into libraries to increase base diversity and improve cluster recognition. The original pipeline was this. UMIs were extracted from read 2 by Demultiplexor and combined with the TCR sequence from read 1, and reads were split according to sample indices. Decombinator identified V and J genes and V-J junctions, assigning each TCR a five-part identifier including V and J deletions. Collapsinator used UMIs to correct sequencing errors and PCR amplification heterogeneity, yielding UMI-based abundance per TCR. CDR3Translator turned identifiers into nucleotide sequence, translated the nucleotide sequence into amino acids, and pulled out CDR3 regions based on terminal motifs. Error-corrected counts of alpha and beta TCRs from blood and skin were compared after being normalized to the amount of input RNA. The public reads were reanalyzed by TCRdb: fastp trimming at Q25, MiXCR alignment, in-frame beta chains only. Rows are unified per CDR3 protein, each entry keeping the most common DNA and genes. The V and J calls shown here were made by TCRdb, not taken from the authors' results. The sample table contains 25,000 to 30,000 distinct CDR3 sequences; only one count was recorded for roughly a quarter of them. The ten biggest clones cover approximately 1.7% of the sample.

The study at large found these results: The potential sensitivity of the RNA-based method to TCR transcript changes with T cell activation and differentiation was acknowledged.

The germline V gene (reference sequence) yields MNHEY for CDR1 and SMNVEV for CDR2. The germline ends are 8 bases apart after V is trimmed by 5 bases and J by 3 bases. The CDR3 sequence holds 13 residues, the cysteine and phenylalanine included. Only CDR3 DNA is held: 39 bases, read in frame from base 1. Notes on this clonotype: Its antigen remains undetermined. The record has no base qualities; no much larger clone is one base away.

The sequence was collected from a female donor in good health. The rearranged segments are TRBV27 and TRBJ1-5; no D gene call is confident. The CDR3 reads as follows: CASSPQYNQPQHF. Read as DNA, the sequence is TGTGCCAGCAGTCCCCAGTACAATCAGCCCCAGCATTTT.